The present T cell receptor beta chain was sequenced within a study of T cell responses to AZD1222 COVID-19 vaccine. Germline V gene sequence: CDR1 LNHDA, CDR2 SQIVND (reference sequence). CDR3 size: 14 residues. The trim removed 1 base at V and 4 bases at J, leaving 2 bases unmatched. Assay used: immunoSEQ multiplex PCR; TCRdb lists only in-frame clones, some missing. The repertoire has roughly 150,000 clones, roughly 89% of them found once; the top ten carry 1.5% to 2%. V usage is TRBV19 and J usage is TRBJ1-2, with 8 bases aligning to TRBD1. The source of this sequence is an adult in good health. Sequencing used peripheral blood, obtained on day 0 of AZD1222 vaccination. CDR3: CASSIAGGSYGYTF. The CDR3 DNA reads as TGTGCCAGTAGTATAGCAGGGGGCAGCTATGGCTACACCTTC.